This T cell receptor beta chain was sequenced in a study of preoperative IRX-2 immunotherapy in early breast cancer. Trimming removed 7 bases at V and 2 bases at J, with 13 bases between. This CDR3 has 14 residues. Germline CDR1 is SSHAT and CDR2 is FNYEAQ (reference sequence). Treatment described: preoperative locoregional IRX-2 cytokine immunotherapy. This phase Ib study tested locoregional IRX-2 cytokine immunotherapy given before surgery. The method was immunoSEQ multiplex PCR; TCRdb's version includes in-frame clones alone and lacks a portion of them. The sample carries 39,000 or so clones, around three quarters recorded once.

Source: tumor tissue, taken after IRX-2 immunotherapy. This sequence joins TRBV7-7 and TRBJ2-3, with D perhaps assigned TRBD1 or TRBD2 (5 bases each). The sequence was obtained from a human donor with breast cancer. The DNA for the CDR3 is TGTGCCAGCACTGGGGACCTCTCCACAGATACGCAGTATTTT. Protein sequence: CASTGDLSTDTQYF. The whole variable domain, remainder taken from reference TRBV7-7 and TRBJ2-3, is GAGVSQSPRYKVTKRGQDVTLRCDPISSHATLYWYQQALGQGPEFLTYFNYEAQPDKSGLPSDRFSAERPEGSISTLTIQRTEQRDSAMYRCASTGDLSTDTQYFGPGTRLTVL.